Listed here are 24 T cell receptor beta chains from one sample, sequenced in a study of blood T cells in healthy people across ages. A J-beta primer mix and a sample-barcoded 5' primer were used in a second PCR of about 6 to 12 cycles. TCRdb itself ran the 5' RACE reads through MiXCR, one entry per CDR3 protein. The sample lists 1 million or so distinct CDR3 sequences; 45% were seen once. The sequencing input was blood. These receptors all come from a woman aged 60-70 years in good health.

The rearrangement links TRBV20-1 to TRBJ2-5; 12 bases map to TRBD1. This CDR3 contains 14 residues. The germline V gene encodes CDR1 DFQATT and CDR2 SNEGSKA (reference sequence). The junction had 7 bases not matched to a gene; V was cut back by 6 bases and J by 5 bases. CDR3 DNA: TGCAGTGCCTCGGGACAGGGGGCGGGGGAGACCCAGTACTTC. It codes for CSASGQGAGETQYF.

The J gene is TRBJ2-1, the V gene TRBV24-1; no reliable D call. Matching the DNA end better, TRBJ2-7 makes the J call doubtful. This CDR3 comprises 18 residues. Germline CDR1 KGHDR, CDR2 SFDVKD. The CDR3 sequence: CATSDSSPDGRSYNEQYF. The CDR3 DNA reads as TGTGCCACCAGTGATTCCAGTCCCGACGGCCGCTCCTACAATGAGCAGTACTTC.

The rearrangement links TRBV6-5 to TRBJ2-1, with TRBD2 as a possible D gene (6 bases). The DNA end is more similar to TRBJ2-7, so the J call may be wrong. The CDR3 runs 15 residues. In germline, CDR1 is MNHEY, CDR2 SVGAGI. The CDR3: CASSPVRGTYNEQYF. Written as DNA, the CDR3 is TGTGCCAGCAGTCCCGTGCGGGGAACCTACAATGAGCAGTACTTC.

This clonotype was picked up a small number of times. V gene TRBV6-6 combines with J gene TRBJ2-7; a possible D gene is TRBD2 (5 bases). CDR1 is MNHNY and CDR2 is SVGAGI in the germline V gene (reference sequence). The CDR3 runs to 11 residues. With 10 bases removed from V and 3 bases from J, the gap between germline ends came to 10 bases. For the CDR3, the DNA is TGTGCCACTGAGGGCCTCTACGAGCAGTACTTC. Amino acid sequence: CATEGLYEQYF.

This chain uses TRBV20-1 with TRBJ1-4; D might be TRBD1 (6 bases). V lost 3 bases and J 8 bases, leaving 13 bases between the germline ends. This CDR3 region has 13 residues. Germline CDR1 is DFQATT and CDR2 is SNEGSKA (reference sequence). CDR3 sequence: CSASKGGGEKLFF. CDR3 nucleotide sequence: TGCAGTGCTAGTAAAGGGGGTGGGGAAAAACTGTTTTTT.

The chain carries TRBV11-2 and TRBJ2-1; tentatively, D is TRBD2 (6 bases). The germline V and J ends were trimmed by 1 base and 7 bases, with 14 bases remaining between them. Germline CDR1 SGHAT, CDR2 FQNNGV. The length of the CDR3 is 15 residues. The CDR3 nucleotides are TGTGCCAGCAGCTTAGTTTCGGGAGTAACGAATGAGCAGTTCTTC. As protein: CASSLVSGVTNEQFF.

This clonotype was recorded a few times. The chain has TRBV29-1 and TRBJ2-7; 7 positions match TRBD1. Unmatched junction bases numbered 12, after V lost 6 bases and J lost 7 bases. CDR1 SQVTM and CDR2 ANQGSEA come from the germline V gene. This CDR3 region has 13 residues. CDR3 coding DNA: TGCAGCGTATCTACTAGGACAGGACGGGAGCAGTACTTC. Its translation is CSVSTRTGREQYF.

The chain links TRBV7-2 to TRBJ1-4, with D unclear. Deletions cut 1 base from V and 11 bases from J, with 17 bases between. This CDR3 is built from 15 residues. Germline V gene lookup returns CDR1 SGHTA and CDR2 FQGNSA. CDR3 in amino acids: CASSLGVSKGGKLFF. CDR3 DNA sequence: TGTGCCAGCAGCTTAGGGGTATCTAAGGGAGGGAAACTGTTTTTT.

In its sample, this clonotype was seen once. V is TRBV3-1 and J is TRBJ2-7; D gene uncertain. Germline CDR1 LGHDT, CDR2 YNNKEL (reference sequence). The CDR3 is 15 residues long. V lost 0 bases, J lost 1 base, and 10 bases lay in between. The CDR3 reads CASSQESQYSYEQYF. The CDR3 DNA reads as TGTGCCAGCAGCCAAGAATCTCAATATTCCTACGAGCAGTACTTC.

Comments on this clonotype: This clone may be a read error of a much larger clone one base away. The chain carries TRBV15 and TRBJ2-5, with 11 bases that match TRBD2. The CDR3 length is 18 residues. Trimming took 0 bases from V and 2 from J; bases not matched to a gene: 8. Germline-derived CDR1 and CDR2 are LNHNV and YYDKDF (reference sequence). The CDR3 loop reads CATSRDGMTSGEQETQYF. The CDR3 nucleotides are TGTGCCACCAGCAGAGATGGGATGACTAGCGGGGAACAAGAGACCCAGTACTTC.

The V and J genes are TRBV27 and TRBJ2-4; tentatively, D is TRBD1 (6 bases). The germline CDR1 and CDR2 sequences are MNHEY and SMNVEV (reference sequence). V lost 6 bases and J 7 bases, leaving 16 bases between the germline ends. This CDR3 spans 14 amino acids. CDR3 sequence: CASRSDQGRNIQYF. The DNA of the CDR3 is TGTGCCAGCAGATCGGACCAGGGGCGGAACATTCAGTACTTC.

The chain couples TRBV5-4 to TRBJ2-5; possible D gene TRBD2, 5 bases. Trimming removed 4 bases from V and 5 bases from J, with 12 bases in between. This CDR3 contains 13 residues. In germline, CDR1 is SGHNT, CDR2 YYREEE (reference sequence). DNA for the CDR3: TGTGCCAGCAGCACGGGGAATGGGGAGACCCAGTACTTC. It encodes CASSTGNGETQYF.

In this sample, this clonotype turned up a few times. The chain has TRBV10-1 and TRBJ2-5; 8 nucleotides align to TRBD2. The CDR3 runs to 14 residues. CDR1 is WNHNN, CDR2 SYGVQD, per germline (reference sequence). The V segment lost 0 bases and the J segment 12 bases; nucleotides outside the gene matches: 9. CDR3: CASSESGTSQFKYF. The CDR3 DNA follows: TGCGCCAGCAGTGAGTCGGGGACTAGTCAGTTTAAGTACTTC.

The chain links TRBV20-1 to TRBJ2-1; D is ambiguous. Trimming took off 3 bases at V and 1 base at J, with 13 bases between the two ends. Germline V gene lookup returns CDR1 DFQATT and CDR2 SNEGSKA (reference sequence). The CDR3 length is 15 residues. CDR3 amino acids: CSARESPNSYNEQFF. For the CDR3, the DNA is TGCAGTGCTAGGGAGTCCCCAAATTCCTACAATGAGCAGTTCTTC.

This chain connects TRBV5-1 to TRBJ2-5, with 11 bases aligning to TRBD1. Germline V gives CDR1 SGHRS, CDR2 YFSETQ. The CDR3 is made up of 14 amino acids. Trimming took 4 bases from V and 4 from J; bases not matched to a gene: 3. The chain's CDR3 is CASSKDRGLETQYF. The CDR3 coding sequence is TGCGCCAGCAGCAAGGACAGGGGGCTAGAGACCCAGTACTTC.

The chain employs TRBV7-2 and TRBJ2-3; D is possibly TRBD1 (6 bases). There are 15 residues in the CDR3. With 5 bases removed from V and 2 bases from J, the gap between germline ends came to 14 bases. Germline V gene lookup returns CDR1 SGHTA and CDR2 FQGNSA. CDR3 DNA sequence: TGTGCCAGCAGCCCCGCGATGGGGGCCACAGATACGCAGTATTTT. Translation gives CASSPAMGATDTQYF.

The chain uses TRBV3-1 and TRBJ1-2; no clear D. Trimming cost V 1 base and J 3 bases, with 12 bases left between them. The CDR3 length is 15 residues. Germline CDR1 and CDR2: LGHDT and YNNKEL (reference sequence). CDR3 loop: CASSQVGFWHYGYTF. For the CDR3, the DNA is TGTGCCAGCAGCCAAGTTGGTTTCTGGCACTATGGCTACACCTTC. The variable domain in full, completed from reference TRBV3-1 and TRBJ1-2, reads DTAVSQTPKYLVTQMGNDKSIKCEQNLGHDTMYWYKQDSKKFLKIMFSYNNKELIINETVPNRFSPKSPDKAHLNLHINSLELGDSAVYFCASSQVGFWHYGYTFGSGTRLTVV.

The chain combines TRBV9 with TRBJ2-1; possibly TRBD2 for D (5 bases). The germline V gene has CDR1 SGDLS and CDR2 YYNGEE. This CDR3 has 13 residues. The ends were cut back, 3 bases at V and 8 bases at J, with 12 bases in the middle. CDR3 DNA: TGTGCCAGCAGCGACCGGGGTGGCCATGAGCAGTTCTTC. Its protein product is CASSDRGGHEQFF.

The gene calls are TRBV7-2 and TRBJ2-1; TRBD2 aligns across 9 bases. CDR3 length: 15 amino acids. Trimming removed 6 bases from V and 4 bases from J; junction bases left unmatched: 7. Germline V gene lookup returns CDR1 SGHTA and CDR2 FQGNSA. For the CDR3, the DNA is TGTGCCAGCAGACCTAGCGGGGCCGGGTACAATGAGCAGTTCTTC. Its protein product is CASRPSGAGYNEQFF.

The V gene is TRBV5-1, the J gene TRBJ2-7; 11 bases are a match to TRBD2. Germline CDR1 and CDR2: SGHRS and YFSETQ. This CDR3 has 18 amino acids. The junction had 14 bases not matched to a gene; V was cut back by 4 bases and J by 2 bases. DNA of the CDR3: TGCGCCAGCAGCCCGTCCGGACTAGCGGGCCCTCCCCCCTACGAGCAGTACTTC. It encodes CASSPSGLAGPPPYEQYF.

This chain joins TRBV2 and TRBJ2-1, with D hard to call. Between the trimmed V and J ends, which lost 1 base and 5 bases, there was a span of 9 bases. The CDR3 runs 14 residues. Germline-derived CDR1 and CDR2 are SNHLY and FYNNEI. As DNA, the CDR3 is TGTGCCAGCAGTGAAGTACAGCAGGACAATGAGCAGTTCTTC. The encoded protein is CASSEVQQDNEQFF.

This chain joins TRBV11-1 and TRBJ2-5; D is possibly TRBD1 or TRBD2 (5 bases each). CDR1 is SGHAT and CDR2 is FQDESV in the germline V gene (reference sequence). With 5 bases removed from V and 6 bases from J, the gap between germline ends came to 37 bases. The CDR3 has 21 amino acids. Here the CDR3 reads CASSRRSQVVGAPTSRQTQYF. The CDR3 DNA reads as TGTGCCAGCAGCCGCAGGAGCCAGGTGGTCGGGGCCCCCACGTCCCGACAGACCCAGTACTTC.

This clonotype was recorded a few times. This sequence joins TRBV29-1 and TRBJ2-6; 9 bases match TRBD1. The CDR3 runs 16 residues. Germline CDR1 is SQVTM and CDR2 is ANQGSEA. The ends lost 5 bases at V and 0 bases at J; junction bases unmatched: 5. The CDR3 is CSVPGQGFSGANVLTF. Written as DNA, the CDR3 is TGCAGCGTTCCGGGACAGGGTTTCTCTGGGGCCAACGTCCTGACTTTC.

V is TRBV18 and J is TRBJ2-3, with 14 bases identical to TRBD2. The CDR3 contains 18 residues. With 3 bases clipped from V and 4 bases from J, the junction kept 9 bases outside the gene matches. Germline CDR1 KGHSH, CDR2 LQKENI. Here the CDR3 DNA reads TGTGCCAGCTCACCGCGACTAGCGGGAGGGCCTTCAGCAGATACGCAGTATTTT. This gives the protein CASSPRLAGGPSADTQYF.